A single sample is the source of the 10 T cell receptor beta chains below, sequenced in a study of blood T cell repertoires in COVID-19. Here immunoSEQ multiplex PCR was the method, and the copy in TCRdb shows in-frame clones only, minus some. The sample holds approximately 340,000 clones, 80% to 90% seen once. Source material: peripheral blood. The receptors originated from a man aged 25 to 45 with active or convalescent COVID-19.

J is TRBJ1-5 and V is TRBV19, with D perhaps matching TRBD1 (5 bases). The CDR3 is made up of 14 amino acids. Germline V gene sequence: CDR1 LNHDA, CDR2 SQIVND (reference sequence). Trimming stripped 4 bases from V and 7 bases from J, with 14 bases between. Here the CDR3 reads CASSRRDPGQPQHF. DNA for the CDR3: TGTGCCAGTAGTAGGAGGGACCCGGGGCAGCCCCAGCATTTT.

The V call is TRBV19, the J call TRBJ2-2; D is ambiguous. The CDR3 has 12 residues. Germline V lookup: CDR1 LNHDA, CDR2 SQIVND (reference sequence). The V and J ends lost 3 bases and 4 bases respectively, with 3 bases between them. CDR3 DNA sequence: TGTGCCAGTAGTATTAGCACCGGGGAGCTGTTTTTT. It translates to CASSISTGELFF. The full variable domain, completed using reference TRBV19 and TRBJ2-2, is DGGITQSPKYLFRKEGQNVTLSCEQNLNHDAMYWYRQDPGQGLRLIYYSQIVNDFQKGDIAEGYSVSREKKESFPLTVTSAQKNPTAFYLCASSISTGELFFGEGSRLTVL.

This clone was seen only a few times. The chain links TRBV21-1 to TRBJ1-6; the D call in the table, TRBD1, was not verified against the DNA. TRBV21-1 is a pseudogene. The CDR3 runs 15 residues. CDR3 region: CASSKKGRFNSPLHF. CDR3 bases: TGTGCCAGCAGCAAGAAGGGGCGATTCAATTCACCCCTCCACTTT.

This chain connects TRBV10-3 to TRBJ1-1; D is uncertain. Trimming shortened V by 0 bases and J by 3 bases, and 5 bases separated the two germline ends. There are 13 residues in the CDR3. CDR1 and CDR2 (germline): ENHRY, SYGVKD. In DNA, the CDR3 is TGTGCCATCAGTGAGTCGAGAGACACTGAAGCTTTCTTT. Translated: CAISESRDTEAFF.

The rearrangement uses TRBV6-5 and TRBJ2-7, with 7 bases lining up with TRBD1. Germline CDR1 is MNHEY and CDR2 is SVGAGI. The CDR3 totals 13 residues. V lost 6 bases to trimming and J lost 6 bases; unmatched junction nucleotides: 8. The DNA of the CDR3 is TGTGCCAGCAGCCCGACAGGGTTTGCCGAGCAGTACTTC. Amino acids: CASSPTGFAEQYF.

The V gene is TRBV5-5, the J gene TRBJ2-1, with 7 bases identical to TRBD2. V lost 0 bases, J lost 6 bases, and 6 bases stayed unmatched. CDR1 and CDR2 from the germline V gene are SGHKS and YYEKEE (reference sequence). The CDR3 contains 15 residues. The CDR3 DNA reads TGTGCCAGCAGCTTGGCCACGGGAGGCCCCAATGAGCAGTTCTTC. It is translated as CASSLATGGPNEQFF.

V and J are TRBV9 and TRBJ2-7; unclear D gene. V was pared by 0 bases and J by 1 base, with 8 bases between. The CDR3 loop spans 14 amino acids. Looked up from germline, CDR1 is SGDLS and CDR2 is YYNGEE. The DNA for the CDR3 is TGTGCCAGCAGCGTAGTTCCAGATTCCTACGAGCAGTACTTC. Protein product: CASSVVPDSYEQYF.

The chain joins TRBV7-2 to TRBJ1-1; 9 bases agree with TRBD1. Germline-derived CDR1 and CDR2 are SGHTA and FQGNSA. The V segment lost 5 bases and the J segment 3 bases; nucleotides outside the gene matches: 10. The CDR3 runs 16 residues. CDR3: CASSERDREIHTEAFF. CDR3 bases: TGTGCCAGCAGCGAACGGGACAGGGAAATACACACTGAAGCTTTCTTT.

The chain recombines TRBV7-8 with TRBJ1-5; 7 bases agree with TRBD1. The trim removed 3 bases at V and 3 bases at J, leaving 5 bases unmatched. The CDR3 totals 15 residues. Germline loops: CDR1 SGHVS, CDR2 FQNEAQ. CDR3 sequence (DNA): TGTGCCAGCAGCTTCTACAGGGGTTCCAATCAGCCCCAGCATTTT. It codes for CASSFYRGSNQPQHF. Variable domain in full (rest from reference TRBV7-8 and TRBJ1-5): GAGVSQSPRYKVAKRGQDVALRCDPISGHVSLFWYQQALGQGPEFLTYFQNEAQLDKSGLPSDRFFAERPEGSVSTLKIQRTQQEDSAVYLCASSFYRGSNQPQHFGDGTRLSIL.

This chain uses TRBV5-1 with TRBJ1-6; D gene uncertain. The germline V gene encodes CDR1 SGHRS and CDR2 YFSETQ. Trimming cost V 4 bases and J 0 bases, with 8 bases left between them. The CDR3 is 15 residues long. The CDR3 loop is CASSAMSSYNSPLHF. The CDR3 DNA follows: TGCGCCAGCAGCGCCATGAGCTCCTATAATTCACCCCTCCACTTT. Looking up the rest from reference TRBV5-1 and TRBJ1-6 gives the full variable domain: KAGVTQTPRYLIKTRGQQVTLSCSPISGHRSVSWYQQTPGQGLQFLFEYFSETQRNKGNFPGRFSGRQFSNSRSEMNVSTLELGDSALYLCASSAMSSYNSPLHFGNGTRLTVT.